A selection of T cell receptor beta chains follows, all from one sample in a study of shared clonotypes between healthy human individuals. Using immunoSEQ multiplex PCR, the repertoire was profiled, and TCRdb retains in-frame clones only, with some absent. Counted here are over 300,000 clones, around 86% occurring once; the ten biggest clones make up around 15%. The sequenced sample was memory CD8+ T cells sorted from blood. The receptors come from a man younger than 35 in good health. Both conserved end residues are part of each CDR3. The D gene is left open where the match is weak. Clone size is shown for a subset of rows, as once, few, many or a class of expanded clone.

CASSEVSWTEAFF	TGCGCCAGCAGCGAGGTTTCTTGGACTGAAGCTTTCTTT	NA	TRBJ1-1	TRBV5-1	NA
CASSEARGGVEKLFF	TGTGCCAGCAGTGAAGCGCGGGGGGGAGTTGAAAAACTGTTTTTT	NA	TRBJ1-4	TRBV6-1	many
CASSPLERPNEYNEQFF	TGTGCCAGCAGCCCGCTCGAACGCCCAAACGAATACAATGAGCAGTTCTTC	NA	TRBJ2-1	TRBV9	few
CAIESPGTPYEQYF	TGCGCCATCGAATCCCCCGGGACACCCTACGAGCAGTACTTC	NA	TRBJ2-7	TRBV10-2	NA
CASSSLNSLVNTGELFF	TGTGCCAGCAGCTCCCTCAATAGCCTTGTGAACACCGGGGAGCTGTTTTTT	NA	TRBJ2-2	TRBV5-4	few
CASSWGDSQETQYF	TGTGCCAGCAGCTGGGGGGACAGTCAAGAGACCCAGTACTTC	NA	TRBJ2-5	TRBV5-6	NA
CASSPSYSGQDYEQYF	TGTGCCAGCAGCCCCTCGTATTCAGGCCAGGACTACGAGCAGTACTTC	NA	TRBJ2-7	TRBV4-2	NA
CASSLGGPTYNSPLHF	TGTGCCAGCAGTTTAGGGGGCCCCACCTATAATTCACCCCTCCACTTT	NA	TRBJ1-6	TRBV27	NA
CASSPLAGSPYEQYF	TGTGCCAGCAGTCCCTTAGCTGGGAGCCCCTACGAGCAGTACTTC	NA	TRBJ2-7	TRBV27	NA
CASSYTPYEQYF	TGTGCCAGCAGTTACACCCCATACGAGCAGTACTTC	NA	TRBJ2-7	TRBV6-6	NA
CSASGKNIQYF	TGCAGTGCTAGCGGGAAAAACATTCAGTACTTC	NA	TRBJ2-4	TRBV20-1	NA
CASREASGSSRDEQFF	TGCGCCAGCAGGGAAGCTAGCGGGAGCTCGAGGGATGAGCAGTTCTTC	TRBD2	TRBJ2-1	TRBV5-1	NA
CASSYSPPRWGGSYTF	TGTGCCAGCAGTTATTCACCCCCTAGATGGGGTGGGAGCTACACCTTC	NA	TRBJ1-2	TRBV27	NA
CASIDAGLWFNEQFF	TGTGCCAGCATAGACGCAGGTTTATGGTTCAATGAGCAGTTCTTC	NA	TRBJ2-1	TRBV6-6	NA
CASSLGQNTEAFF	TGTGCCAGCAGCTTAGGGCAGAACACTGAAGCTTTCTTT	NA	TRBJ1-1	TRBV7-9	NA
CASRPAGTNYGYTF	TGTGCCAGCAGGCCCGCCGGGACTAACTATGGCTACACCTTC	NA	TRBJ1-2	TRBV28	NA
CASSPSPGFTNYGYTF	TGTGCCAGCAGCCCCAGTCCTGGGTTTACTAACTATGGCTACACCTTC	NA	TRBJ1-2	TRBV9	NA
CASSQEWLDRVRNEQFF	TGCGCCAGCAGCCAAGAATGGTTGGACAGGGTACGCAATGAGCAGTTCTTC	TRBD1	TRBJ2-1	TRBV4-3	NA
CASSLGGGGNSYNEQFF	TGTGCCAGCAGCTTAGGAGGCGGGGGGAACTCCTACAATGAGCAGTTCTTC	TRBD2	TRBJ2-1	TRBV7-2	once
CAWDPVRVNTEAFF	TGTGCCTGGGACCCCGTGAGGGTGAACACTGAAGCTTTCTTT	NA	TRBJ1-1	TRBV30	NA
CASSHSSGGTDTQYF	TGTGCCAGCAGTCACTCTAGCGGGGGGACAGATACGCAGTATTTT	TRBD2	TRBJ2-3	TRBV6-4	many
CASSLIWTTPTKDTEAFF	TGTGCCAGCAGCTTAATTTGGACAACTCCTACCAAGGACACTGAAGCTTTCTTT	NA	TRBJ1-1	TRBV5-4	NA
CASSLTSGGAGSYEQYF	TGTGCCAGCAGCCTTACTAGCGGGGGGGCCGGATCCTACGAGCAGTACTTC	TRBD2	TRBJ2-7	TRBV7-8	NA
CASSQLTSGGNEQFF	TGCGCCAGCAGCCAGCTGACTAGCGGTGGAAATGAGCAGTTCTTC	TRBD2	TRBJ2-1	TRBV4-3	NA
CASSWGSETYEQYF	TGTGCCAGCAGCTGGGGCAGCGAAACCTACGAGCAGTACTTC	NA	TRBJ2-7	TRBV5-4	NA
CASSPTGGDTEAFF	TGTGCCAGCAGCCCTACAGGGGGCGATACTGAAGCTTTCTTT	TRBD1	TRBJ1-1	TRBV7-9	once
CASSWGDTGELFF	TGTGCCAGCAGCTGGGGAGACACCGGGGAGCTGTTTTTT	NA	TRBJ2-2	TRBV7-9	NA
CAISEMRTNLAKNIQYF	TGTGCCATCAGTGAGATGCGGACAAACCTAGCCAAAAACATTCAGTACTTC	NA	TRBJ2-4	TRBV10-3	NA
CASSYDGVSLGYTF	TGCGCCAGCAGCTACGATGGGGTCTCCTTGGGCTACACCTTC	NA	TRBJ1-2	TRBV5-1	once
CASGSSGTDTQYF	TGTGCCAGCGGGAGTAGCGGCACAGATACGCAGTATTTT	NA	TRBJ2-3	TRBV6-5	NA
CASSLVDQAGKLFF	TGTGCCAGCAGCTTGGTGGACCAAGCAGGAAAACTGTTTTTT	NA	TRBJ1-4	TRBV5-6	few
CASSIVEGGQETQYF	TGCGCCAGCAGTATAGTGGAGGGGGGCCAAGAGACCCAGTACTTC	NA	TRBJ2-5	TRBV10-2	NA
CASSGSIPTEAFF	TGTGCCAGCAGTGGCTCCATTCCTACTGAAGCTTTCTTT	NA	TRBJ1-1	TRBV6-1	NA
CATSPRLAGGISGNTIYF	TGTGCCACCAGCCCACGACTGGCAGGGGGGATCTCTGGAAACACCATATATTTT	TRBD1	TRBJ1-3	TRBV15	few
CASSLMGQAIYGYTF	TGCGCCAGCAGCTTGATGGGACAGGCCATCTATGGCTACACCTTC	TRBD1	TRBJ1-2	TRBV5-1	NA
CSVAGTSGYEQYF	TGCAGCGTCGCCGGGACTAGCGGCTACGAGCAGTACTTC	TRBD2	TRBJ2-7	TRBV29-1	few
CASSWDRDFQETQYF	TGTGCCAGCAGCTGGGACAGGGACTTTCAAGAGACCCAGTACTTC	TRBD1	TRBJ2-5	TRBV5-6	NA
CASSSDRETSTDTQYF	TGTGCCAGCAGTTCCGATCGGGAGACTAGCACAGATACGCAGTATTTT	NA	TRBJ2-3	TRBV2	NA
CSAAGHLDTEAFF	TGCAGCGCCGCCGGACACTTAGACACTGAAGCTTTCTTT	NA	TRBJ1-1	TRBV29-1	NA
CASSLVADTEAFF	TGTGCCAGCAGCTTAGTCGCCGACACTGAAGCTTTCTTT	NA	TRBJ1-1	TRBV11-3	once
CASSQSGTYNEQFF	TGCGCCAGCAGCCAGTCCGGGACTTACAATGAGCAGTTCTTC	NA	TRBJ2-1	TRBV4-3	NA
CASSVGVTLKEKLFF	TGTGCCAGCAGCGTAGGGGTAACCCTTAAAGAAAAACTGTTTTTT	NA	TRBJ1-4	TRBV9	NA